This is a list of T cell receptor beta chains from one sample in a study of graft-versus-host responses after intestinal transplantation. Method: immunoSEQ multiplex PCR; TCRdb's copy keeps in-frame clones and lacks some. The top ten hold 0.75% to 0.95% of the sample, which has about 16,000 clones, over 90% seen once. Material: PBMCs, obtained 23 days after intestinal transplant. The receptors stem from a human patient who received an intestinal transplant, so some T cells may come from the graft donor. Both conserved end residues are part of each CDR3. A D gene is named only where the DNA matches it firmly. Part of the rows lack a size; the others show once, few, many or a class for expanded clones.

J gene: TRBJ2-3; clone size: once; D gene: .; V gene: TRBV29-1; CDR3 DNA: TGCAGCGTTGAAGGACAGGGACTCTCAGATACGCAGTATTTT; CDR3 protein: CSVEGQGLSDTQYF
J gene: TRBJ2-7; clone size: once; D gene: TRBD1; V gene: TRBV2; CDR3 DNA: TGTGCCAGCAGTGACCCGGGACAGGGGCTACCCTACGAGCAGTACTTC; CDR3 protein: CASSDPGQGLPYEQYF
J gene: TRBJ2-1; clone size: .; D gene: .; V gene: TRBV11-1; CDR3 DNA: TGTGCCAGCAGCGTCGCCCTGGGCAATGAGCAGTTCTTC; CDR3 protein: CASSVALGNEQFF
J gene: TRBJ1-5; clone size: .; D gene: .; V gene: TRBV27; CDR3 DNA: TGTGCCAGCAGCAGTACGGGACCCGGGTATTCGCCCCAGCATTTT; CDR3 protein: CASSSTGPGYSPQHF
J gene: TRBJ2-7; clone size: .; D gene: TRBD2; V gene: TRBV27; CDR3 DNA: TGTGCCAGCAGTTCCCTATCGACTAGCAGCTACGAGCAGTACTTC; CDR3 protein: CASSSLSTSSYEQYF
J gene: TRBJ2-3; clone size: .; D gene: TRBD2; V gene: TRBV7-6; CDR3 DNA: TGTGCCAGCAGGCCTTATAGCGGGAGAGGTCGTACGCAGTATTTT; CDR3 protein: CASRPYSGRGRTQYF
J gene: TRBJ2-7; clone size: .; D gene: TRBD1; V gene: TRBV5-4; CDR3 DNA: TGTGCCAGCAGCTTGGCCGGGACAGACTACGAGCAGTACTTC; CDR3 protein: CASSLAGTDYEQYF
J gene: TRBJ1-4; clone size: .; D gene: .; V gene: TRBV28; CDR3 DNA: TGTGCCAGCAGTCCCTGGGGGGCAGGGGTTCGGGAAAAACTGTTTTTT; CDR3 protein: CASSPWGAGVREKLFF
J gene: TRBJ2-7; clone size: .; D gene: TRBD2; V gene: TRBV29-1; CDR3 DNA: TGCAGCGTTGGTGGTTTCGGGGGGGCGAGCCAAGACTACGAGCAGTACTTC; CDR3 protein: CSVGGFGGASQDYEQYF
J gene: TRBJ2-2; clone size: few; D gene: .; V gene: TRBV6-5; CDR3 DNA: TGTGCCAGCAGTTATGGGGGCCCGAACACCGGGGAGCTGTTTTTT; CDR3 protein: CASSYGGPNTGELFF
J gene: TRBJ2-2; clone size: once; D gene: .; V gene: TRBV27; CDR3 DNA: TGTGCCAGCAGTTTGGCAAGGGGCTACACCGGGGAGCTGTTTTTT; CDR3 protein: CASSLARGYTGELFF
J gene: TRBJ1-5; clone size: .; D gene: .; V gene: TRBV7-3; CDR3 DNA: TGTGCCAGCAGCTTAAGGAGAGGACCCCCATTGCGAAATCAGCCCCAGCATTTT; CDR3 protein: CASSLRRGPPLRNQPQHF
J gene: TRBJ1-2; clone size: .; D gene: .; V gene: TRBV5-1; CDR3 DNA: TGCGCCAGCAGCCCGGACTCAGGCTATGGCTACACCTTC; CDR3 protein: CASSPDSGYGYTF
J gene: TRBJ2-2; clone size: .; D gene: .; V gene: TRBV7-3; CDR3 DNA: TGTGCCAGCCGGGACTGGGACGGGGAGCTGTTTTTT; CDR3 protein: CASRDWDGELFF
J gene: TRBJ2-5; clone size: .; D gene: .; V gene: TRBV14; CDR3 DNA: TGTGCCAGCAGCCAAACTGAGGCCCGGTACCAAGAGACCCAGTACTTC; CDR3 protein: CASSQTEARYQETQYF
J gene: TRBJ2-3; clone size: .; D gene: TRBD2; V gene: TRBV7-2; CDR3 DNA: TGTGCCAGCAGCTTAGTCCTAGCGGGAGTCACAGATACGCAGTATTTT; CDR3 protein: CASSLVLAGVTDTQYF
J gene: TRBJ2-1; clone size: once; D gene: TRBD2; V gene: TRBV7-9; CDR3 DNA: TGTGCCAGCAGACTAGCGGGCTCGAATGAGCAGTTCTTC; CDR3 protein: CASRLAGSNEQFF
J gene: TRBJ1-1; clone size: .; D gene: .; V gene: TRBV19; CDR3 DNA: TGTGCCAGTAGTATTACAGGGTCGCACACTGAAGCTTTCTTT; CDR3 protein: CASSITGSHTEAFF
J gene: TRBJ2-1; clone size: once; D gene: TRBD2; V gene: TRBV15; CDR3 DNA: TGTGCCACCAGCAGAGTGCCCTCGGGGGAGGGCCTGATCTACAATGAGCAGTTCTTC; CDR3 protein: CATSRVPSGEGLIYNEQFF
J gene: TRBJ2-1; clone size: .; D gene: TRBD2; V gene: TRBV7-3; CDR3 DNA: TGTGCCAGCAGCGAGGATAGCGGGGGATCCTACAATGAGCAGTTCTTC; CDR3 protein: CASSEDSGGSYNEQFF
J gene: TRBJ2-3; clone size: .; D gene: .; V gene: TRBV9; CDR3 DNA: TGTGCCAGCAGCGTAGCTACCGATACGCAGTATTTT; CDR3 protein: CASSVATDTQYF
J gene: TRBJ1-2; clone size: .; D gene: .; V gene: TRBV15; CDR3 DNA: TGTGCCACCAGCAGAATATTGGGTGGTTTTCAGCAGAATAACTATGGCTACACCTTC; CDR3 protein: CATSRILGGFQQNNYGYTF
J gene: TRBJ2-3; clone size: .; D gene: .; V gene: TRBV5-1; CDR3 DNA: TGCGCCAGCAGCTTGGAGGCGGGGCGCACAGATACGCAGTATTTT; CDR3 protein: CASSLEAGRTDTQYF
J gene: TRBJ1-2; clone size: .; D gene: .; V gene: TRBV5-4; CDR3 DNA: TGTGCCAGCAGCCCCGGGGAGGGACCCCTCTATGGCTACACCTTC; CDR3 protein: CASSPGEGPLYGYTF
J gene: TRBJ1-1; clone size: .; D gene: .; V gene: TRBV6-5; CDR3 DNA: TGTGCCAGCAGTTACGAGATCCGCGGGAACACTGAAGCTTTCTTT; CDR3 protein: CASSYEIRGNTEAFF
J gene: TRBJ2-3; clone size: .; D gene: .; V gene: TRBV19; CDR3 DNA: TGTGCCAGTAGTATTATCGTAACCAGTCCCGGGACTTGGAGGAGCACAGATACGCAGTATTTT; CDR3 protein: CASSIIVTSPGTWRSTDTQYF
J gene: TRBJ2-1; clone size: .; D gene: TRBD1; V gene: TRBV27; CDR3 DNA: TGTGCCAGCAGTTTTCCGTCCGGGACAGGGATAGAGGATGAGCAGTTCTTC; CDR3 protein: CASSFPSGTGIEDEQFF
J gene: TRBJ2-1; clone size: .; D gene: TRBD2; V gene: TRBV14; CDR3 DNA: TGTGCCAGCAGCCTCATCGGGGGGGACTACAATGAGCAGTTCTTC; CDR3 protein: CASSLIGGDYNEQFF
J gene: TRBJ1-4; clone size: .; D gene: .; V gene: TRBV9; CDR3 DNA: TGTGCCAGCAGCGTAGGTTCAGGGTTTAATGAAAAACTGTTTTTT; CDR3 protein: CASSVGSGFNEKLFF
J gene: TRBJ2-3; clone size: .; D gene: .; V gene: TRBV19; CDR3 DNA: TGTGCCAGTAGTATTTGGTCAGGAGAGTTCACAGATACGCAGTATTTT; CDR3 protein: CASSIWSGEFTDTQYF
J gene: TRBJ2-2; clone size: .; D gene: .; V gene: TRBV28; CDR3 DNA: TGTGCCAGCAGTTTTATAGGGGACACCGGGGAGCTGTTTTTT; CDR3 protein: CASSFIGDTGELFF
J gene: TRBJ2-7; clone size: few; D gene: TRBD2; V gene: TRBV13; CDR3 DNA: TGTGCCAGCAGCTTAGGCCGGGGGGGGAGCTACGAGCAGTACTTC; CDR3 protein: CASSLGRGGSYEQYF
J gene: TRBJ1-1; clone size: .; D gene: .; V gene: TRBV29-1; CDR3 DNA: TGCAGCGTTGACGGGACACACATGAACACTGAAGCTTTCTTT; CDR3 protein: CSVDGTHMNTEAFF
J gene: TRBJ1-5; clone size: .; D gene: .; V gene: TRBV7-2; CDR3 DNA: TGTGCCAGCAGCTTAGAACTATACGGCAATCAGCCCCAGCATTTT; CDR3 protein: CASSLELYGNQPQHF
J gene: TRBJ1-1; clone size: .; D gene: .; V gene: TRBV27; CDR3 DNA: TGTGCCAGCAGTTTATATGACAGTAACACTGAAGCTTTCTTT; CDR3 protein: CASSLYDSNTEAFF
J gene: TRBJ1-2; clone size: .; D gene: .; V gene: TRBV21-1; CDR3 DNA: TGTGCCAGCAGCAAAGTAGAGGTCCACTATGGCTACACCTTC; CDR3 protein: CASSKVEVHYGYTF
J gene: TRBJ1-6; clone size: .; D gene: .; V gene: TRBV5-6; CDR3 DNA: TGTGCCAGCAGCTTGGCCTTACAGGGAGGACCAGGGTATTCACCCCTCCACTTT; CDR3 protein: CASSLALQGGPGYSPLHF
J gene: TRBJ1-2; clone size: .; D gene: TRBD1; V gene: TRBV29-1; CDR3 DNA: TGCAGCGTCCCCTTTCCGCAGGGGGCTTTTTATGGCTACACCTTC; CDR3 protein: CSVPFPQGAFYGYTF
J gene: TRBJ2-7; clone size: .; D gene: .; V gene: TRBV4-3; CDR3 DNA: TGCGCCAGCAGCCAAGAGGCCTCAGACTACGAGCAGTACTTC; CDR3 protein: CASSQEASDYEQYF
J gene: TRBJ2-5; clone size: .; D gene: .; V gene: TRBV10-1; CDR3 DNA: TGCGCCAGCATCCCCTCGAACCAGGGAGGAGAGACCCAGTACTTC; CDR3 protein: CASIPSNQGGETQYF